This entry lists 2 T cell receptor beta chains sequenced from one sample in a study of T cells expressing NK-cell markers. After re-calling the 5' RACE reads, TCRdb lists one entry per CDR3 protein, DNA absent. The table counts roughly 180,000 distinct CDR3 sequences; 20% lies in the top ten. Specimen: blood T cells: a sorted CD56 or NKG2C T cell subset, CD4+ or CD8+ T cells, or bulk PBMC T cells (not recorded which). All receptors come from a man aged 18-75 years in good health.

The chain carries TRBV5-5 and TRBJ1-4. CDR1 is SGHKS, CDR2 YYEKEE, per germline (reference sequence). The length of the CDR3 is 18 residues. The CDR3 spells CASSFNRRTQALNEKLFF. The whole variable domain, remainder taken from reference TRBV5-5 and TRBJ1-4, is DAGVTQSPTHLIKTRGQQVTLRCSPISGHKSVSWYQQVLGQGPQFIFQYYEKEERGRGNFPDRFSARQFPNYSSELNVNALLLGDSALYLCASSFNRRTQALNEKLFFGSGTQLSVL.

The CDR3 is CASSFVSRPQHF. V and J are TRBV12-3 or TRBV12-4 and TRBJ1-5; TCRdb reports TRBD1, a call that lacks DNA to check it against. The CDR3 totals 12 residues.